Each of the 15 T cell receptor beta chains below was sequenced from the same sample in a study of early T cells in non-severe SARS-CoV-2 infection. MiXCR was run by TCRdb on the 5' RACE reads, yielding one entry per CDR3 protein. The table has roughly 49,000 distinct CDR3 sequences, less than 4.5% seen once. Sequencing was done on a sample of whole blood. These receptors all come from an adult who was a healthcare worker with PCR-confirmed SARS-CoV-2 infection or an uninfected control (not recorded which).

This chain connects TRBV3-1 to TRBJ1-3; D perhaps matches TRBD1 (6 bases). The length of the CDR3 is 15 residues. CDR1 and CDR2 from the germline V gene are LGHDT and YNNKEL (reference sequence). Trimming removed 0 bases at V and 6 bases at J, with 12 bases between. The CDR3 is CASSQDATGINTIYF. In DNA form, the CDR3 reads TGTGCCAGCAGCCAAGATGCGACAGGCATAAACACCATATATTTT. Full variable domain (outside the CDR3, taken from reference TRBV3-1 and TRBJ1-3): DTAVSQTPKYLVTQMGNDKSIKCEQNLGHDTMYWYKQDSKKFLKIMFSYNNKELIINETVPNRFSPKSPDKAHLNLHINSLELGDSAVYFCASSQDATGINTIYFGEGSWLTVV.

The table lists this clonotype with many counts. The chain has TRBV6-6 and TRBJ1-1; D gene uncertain. Germline V gene sequence: CDR1 MNHNY, CDR2 SVGAGI (reference sequence). V was clipped by 2 bases and J by 2 bases, with 9 bases between them. The CDR3 has 14 residues. CDR3 in DNA: TGTGCCAGCAGTTACCTAGCTGGCAACACTGAAGCTTTCTTT. It is translated as CASSYLAGNTEAFF.

This clonotype was seen repeatedly, ten times or more. The chain recombines TRBV29-1 with TRBJ2-1, with D perhaps TRBD2 (6 bases). Trimming removed 0 bases at V and 4 bases at J, with 16 bases between. CDR3 length: 16 amino acids. In germline, CDR1 is SQVTM, CDR2 ANQGSEA. The CDR3 nucleotides read TGCAGCGTTGAAGAGGAGGAGGGCGCGATTTACAATGAGCAGTTCTTC. Translated: CSVEEEEGAIYNEQFF.

This clonotype has more than one count but fewer than ten. The CDR3 here is CSRDSITGQFF. CDR3 bases: TGCAGTCGGGACTCCATAACCGGTCAGTTCTTC. V usage is TRBV20-1 and J usage is TRBJ2-1; D perhaps matches TRBD2 (6 bases). This CDR3 is built from 11 residues. Germline values: CDR1 DFQATT, CDR2 SNEGSKA (reference sequence). Between the trimmed V and J ends, which lost 8 bases and 13 bases, there was a span of 18 bases.

This clonotype was found many times. The chain carries TRBV7-6 and TRBJ2-7; maybe TRBD1 (6 bases). Germline V gene sequence: CDR1 SGHVS, CDR2 FNYEAQ. V lost 6 bases and J 0 bases, leaving 24 bases between the germline ends. The CDR3 extends over 18 amino acids. The CDR3 sequence: CASSLALGTSVDSYEQYF. In DNA form, the CDR3 reads TGTGCCAGCAGTCTGGCTTTAGGGACATCGGTAGACTCCTACGAGCAGTACTTC.

The rearrangement joins TRBV3-1 to TRBJ1-3; no definite D call. Trimming shortened V by 0 bases and J by 3 bases, and 15 bases separated the two germline ends. Germline CDR1 reads LGHDT; CDR2 reads YNNKEL (reference sequence). This CDR3 has 17 amino acids. This CDR3 is CASSQDSTGRGGNTIYF. In nucleotides, the CDR3 is TGTGCCAGCAGCCAAGATAGCACCGGGAGAGGTGGAAACACCATATATTTT.

At least ten counts were recorded for this clonotype. V and J are TRBV10-3 and TRBJ2-3, with 7 positions matching TRBD2. The germline gives CDR1 ENHRY, CDR2 SYGVKD. The CDR3 is 16 residues long. Trimming cost V 3 bases and J 7 bases; bases outside gene matches: 13. CDR3 nucleotides: TGTGCCATCAGTGAAGTGGGGGGAGGGCCGAGAAATACGCAGTATTTT. Protein sequence: CAISEVGGGPRNTQYF.

This clonotype was counted only a few times. The V call is TRBV6-2 or TRBV6-3, the J call TRBJ2-1, with TRBD2 matching 8 bases. V lost 0 bases and J lost 4; bases outside the gene matches: 5. The CDR3 totals 16 residues. CDR1 and CDR2 (germline): MNHEY, SVGEGT. The CDR3: CASSYSNLAGYNEQFF. CDR3 nucleotide sequence: TGTGCCAGCAGTTACTCGAACCTAGCGGGTTACAATGAGCAGTTCTTC.

This clonotype was seen repeatedly, ten times or more. This chain connects TRBV6-5 to TRBJ1-2; no clear D gene. Trimming stripped 5 bases from V and 2 bases from J, with 6 bases between. The length of the CDR3 is 12 residues. Germline V lookup: CDR1 MNHEY, CDR2 SVGAGI. The CDR3 loop reads CASSASNYGYTF. CDR3 coding DNA: TGTGCCAGCAGTGCCTCAAACTATGGCTACACCTTC.

In this sample, this clonotype turned up many times. The V call is TRBV12-3 or TRBV12-4, the J call TRBJ1-2; D unclear. Deletions cut 6 bases from V and 5 bases from J, with 7 bases between. The CDR3 extends over 11 amino acids. CDR3 sequence: CASRQVYGYTF. CDR3 nucleotides: TGTGCCAGCAGGCAGGTTTATGGCTACACCTTC.

This clonotype appeared many times. This sequence joins TRBV20-1 and TRBJ2-7; D possibly corresponds to TRBD1 (5 bases). The CDR3 covers 13 residues. The V end lost 2 bases, the J end lost 3 bases, and 11 bases lay between the germline ends. Per germline, CDR1 DFQATT and CDR2 SNEGSKA (reference sequence). The CDR3 here is CSARSPGNYEQYF. DNA for the CDR3: TGCAGTGCTAGATCGCCAGGGAACTACGAGCAGTACTTC.

This clonotype was picked up many times. The chain uses TRBV7-9 and TRBJ1-1; possibly TRBD1 for D (6 bases). The ends were cut back, 5 bases at V and 7 bases at J, with 23 bases in the middle. The CDR3 length is 16 residues. CDR1 SEHNR and CDR2 FQNEAQ come from the germline V gene (reference sequence). CDR3 loop: CASSLEGGSMISEAFF. As DNA, the CDR3 is TGTGCCAGCAGCCTAGAAGGGGGGTCTATGATCAGTGAAGCTTTCTTT.

In its sample, this clonotype was seen many times. J is TRBJ2-7 and V is TRBV27, with TRBD2 identical over 9 bases. V was clipped by 5 bases and J by 2 bases; unmatched bases: 4. From germline, CDR1 is MNHEY and CDR2 SMNVEV (reference sequence). The CDR3 is 14 amino acids. The CDR3 nucleotides read TGTGCCAGCAGTGCTAGCGGGGCGACCTACGAGCAGTACTTC. It specifies CASSASGATYEQYF.

J is TRBJ2-1 and V is TRBV7-8; D is possibly TRBD2 (6 bases). V shed 1 base and J shed 9 bases, with 13 bases lying between them. The length of the CDR3 is 14 residues. CDR1 and CDR2 (germline): SGHVS, FQNEAQ. The DNA for the CDR3 is TGTGCCAGCAGCTTAGAGGGCGGGATTGTTGAGCAGTTCTTC. Translation: CASSLEGGIVEQFF.

The CDR3 loop reads CASSLGTGESPLHF. The CDR3 DNA is TGCGCCAGCAGCTTGGGGACAGGGGAATCACCCCTCCACTTT. This chain uses TRBV5-1 with TRBJ1-6; 9 bases are a match to TRBD1. Germline V gene sequence: CDR1 SGHRS, CDR2 YFSETQ. The CDR3 is made up of 14 amino acids. Germline trimming cut 0 bases from V and 10 bases from J; bases unmatched to any gene: 2.